What follows is one TCR beta chain and its context. Its antigen target is currently unknown. No base qualities exist here, and no much larger clone lies one base off it. V and J are truncated by 4 bases and 6 bases respectively, leaving an intervening sequence of 17 bases. The germline V gene supplies CDR1 SGDLS and CDR2 YYNGEE. Taken from cysteine to phenylalanine, the CDR3 has 15 residues. Only the CDR3 region is kept as DNA, spanning 45 bases read in frame from base 1. The CDR3 regions of human TCRbeta chains were analyzed by immunosequencing. On the authors' methods: Repertoire TCRs were checked for matches against a reference library of SARS-CoV-2-specific TCRs that had been generated using the MIRA antigen-specificity platform. Breadth was defined as the fraction of unique TCRs that were SARS-CoV-2-associated. Depth was defined as the fraction of total T cells that were SARS-CoV-2-associated. Using the MIRA data, each spike-specific TCR was mapped to the spike region that the TCR reacts to and placed in a CD4 or CD8 class. Log10-transformed breadth and depth values were compared by one-way ANOVA with Sidak's multiple comparisons tests. The clones in this table, taken by TCRdb from immuneACCESS, are in-frame only. Not every clone is retained; where verified, under half of the shortfall comes from an unresolved V gene, and the cause of the rest is unknown. D and trimming come from the DNA, and the V and J calls and clone size come from that table. For this sample the table gives 150,000 to 200,000 clones, of which over 90% were detected only once. 1.5% to 2.5% of the sample is held by the ten biggest clonotypes.

The data stem from a study of T cell responses to AZD1222 COVID-19 vaccine (dated by TCRdb to the early 2020s). About the investigation overall: TCR sequencing was performed for roughly 250 trial participants, of whom roughly 200 were given two doses of AZD1222 and around 25 were given two doses of MenACWY control vaccine. Trial participants were enrolled by age into subgroups of 18-55, 56-69 and 70-plus years, and around 150, 28 and 57 TCR-sequenced participants, respectively, were included in these subgroups.

The time point tag for this specimen amounts to: about 28 days (+/-7) after the second vaccine dose. AZD1222 recipients with second doses at about 4 weeks or about 12 weeks were pooled, because spike-specific TCR depth and breadth did not differ between schedules. The vaccinee samples were drawn from two UK trials, COV001 and COV002, one of which was a single-blind randomized controlled phase 2/3 trial testing AZD1222 (ChAdOx1 nCoV-19) in healthy adults. For TCRbeta chain sequencing, PBMC samples were collected from trial participants at day 0 and at day 28 after the second dose. The paper as a whole reports these results and caveats: Most participants were white British and females outnumbered males, and the authors suggested that clonal diversity may have been underestimated. A significant rise in spike-specific TCR breadth and depth was observed after two AZD1222 doses relative to day 0 and relative to MenACWY recipients. The whole spike protein was spanned by vaccine-associated CD4 TCRs, and dominant responses were seen in regions 160-218 and 743-854. In the small 56-69-year group, the increase in depth fell short of significance, most likely because of low power. No day 14 peak-response samples were available, so repertoires were characterized only after the peak T cell response. Reportedly, close to half of the unique spike-specific TCRs recognized epitopes lying outside the regions that are mutated in the B.1.351 and B.1.1.7 variants. Conclusions about previously exposed vaccinees are limited, since just six AZD1222 recipients were seropositive for SARS-CoV-2 at baseline.

This receptor was taken from an adult who received the AZD1222 COVID-19 vaccine. The sample here was peripheral blood, taken 28 days after the second AZD1222 dose. The V and J genes are TRBV9 and TRBJ2-1; TRBD2 is a weak D gene call, 6 bases matching. The nucleotide sequence reads TGTGCCAGCAGCCCTGGGACTGGGGGTTTCAATGAGCAGTTCTTC. The resulting protein is CASSPGTGGFNEQFF.